The 8 T cell receptor beta chains reported below all come from one sample, sequenced in a study of early T cells in non-severe SARS-CoV-2 infection. One entry per CDR3 protein, called by TCRdb with MiXCR from the 5' RACE reads. The repertoire has tens of thousands of distinct CDR3 sequences, around 9.3% of them found once; the top ten carry 8% to 10%. Specimen: whole blood, collected at baseline. These receptors were taken from an adult who was a healthcare worker with PCR-confirmed SARS-CoV-2 infection or an uninfected control (not recorded which).

The chain couples TRBV20-1 to TRBJ2-1; D could derive from TRBD1 or TRBD2 (5 bases each). Per the germline V gene, CDR1 is DFQATT and CDR2 is SNEGSKA (reference sequence). The V end was cut by 5 bases, the J end by 2 bases, with 19 bases between. This CDR3 has 16 residues. CDR3: CSASGRTQPPYNEQFF. The DNA of the CDR3 is TGCAGTGCTTCGGGGCGGACCCAACCCCCCTACAATGAGCAGTTCTTC.

This clonotype has a count of ten or more. In nucleotides, the CDR3 is TGCGCCAGCAGCTCCCCCGGAGGGGAAGATACGCAGTATTTT. It encodes CASSSPGGEDTQYF. This rearrangement joins TRBV5-1 to TRBJ2-3; possible D gene TRBD2, 6 bases. Germline CDR1 reads SGHRS; CDR2 reads YFSETQ. The CDR3 is 14 residues long. The ends were cut back, 3 bases at V and 5 bases at J, with 13 bases in the middle.

This chain links TRBV19 with TRBJ2-3; D assignment may be TRBD1 or TRBD2 (5 bases each). The V end was cut by 3 bases, the J end by 2 bases, with 9 bases between. CDR1 and CDR2 from the germline V gene are LNHDA and SQIVND (reference sequence). The CDR3 has 14 residues. Here the CDR3 DNA reads TGTGCCAGTAGTATTCTAGGGACCACAGATACGCAGTATTTT. Translated, it gives CASSILGTTDTQYF.

J is TRBJ2-6 and V is TRBV30; D is unclear. The CDR3 is made up of 12 amino acids. V shed 3 bases and J shed 3 bases, with 3 bases lying between them. Per the germline V gene, CDR1 is GTSNPN and CDR2 is SVGIG (reference sequence). The CDR3 spells CAWSYGANVLTF. CDR3 in DNA: TGTGCCTGGAGCTATGGGGCCAACGTCCTGACTTTC.

This clonotype showed up just a few times. The chain joins TRBV6-1 to TRBJ2-7; D remains ambiguous. The CDR3 runs to 16 residues. The germline gives CDR1 MNHNS, CDR2 SASEGT. Between the trimmed V and J ends, which lost 4 bases and 4 bases, there was a span of 20 bases. CDR3 DNA: TGTGCCAGCAGTGCCCCGGCCGTCCCCAGTGGGTACGAGCAGTACTTC. Protein: CASSAPAVPSGYEQYF.

This clonotype was seen ten or more times. V usage is TRBV10-3 and J usage is TRBJ2-1; 9 bases match TRBD2. Germline V CDR1 and CDR2: ENHRY, SYGVKD. Unmatched junction bases numbered 4, after V lost 8 bases and J lost 2 bases. This CDR3 region has 14 residues. CDR3: CAIQASGAYNEQFF. CDR3 nucleotides: TGTGCCATCCAGGCTAGCGGGGCCTACAATGAGCAGTTCTTC.

A few counts support this clonotype. The chain has TRBV18 and TRBJ1-4; no definite D call. CDR3 length: 14 amino acids. Trimming pared 0 bases from V and 7 bases from J, leaving 9 bases between. Germline CDR1 and CDR2: KGHSH and LQKENI. The CDR3 nucleotides read TGTGCCAGCTCACCACCGGGCCGCTCTGAAAAACTGTTTTTT. Residues: CASSPPGRSEKLFF. The variable domain in full, completed from reference TRBV18 and TRBJ1-4, reads NAGVMQNPRHLVRRRGQEARLRCSPMKGHSHVYWYRQLPEEGLKFMVYLQKENIIDESGMPKERFSAEFPKEGPSILRIQQVVRGDSAAYFCASSPPGRSEKLFFGSGTQLSVL.

This clonotype was detected only a few times. The CDR3: CSASEEGPGTQYF. DNA for the CDR3: TGCAGTGCTAGTGAGGAGGGACCAGGGACCCAGTACTTC. This chain connects TRBV20-1 to TRBJ2-5, with D tentatively TRBD2 (6 bases). The V end lost 3 bases, the J end lost 7 bases, and 15 bases lay between the germline ends. This CDR3 is 13 amino acids long. Germline CDR1 DFQATT, CDR2 SNEGSKA (reference sequence).